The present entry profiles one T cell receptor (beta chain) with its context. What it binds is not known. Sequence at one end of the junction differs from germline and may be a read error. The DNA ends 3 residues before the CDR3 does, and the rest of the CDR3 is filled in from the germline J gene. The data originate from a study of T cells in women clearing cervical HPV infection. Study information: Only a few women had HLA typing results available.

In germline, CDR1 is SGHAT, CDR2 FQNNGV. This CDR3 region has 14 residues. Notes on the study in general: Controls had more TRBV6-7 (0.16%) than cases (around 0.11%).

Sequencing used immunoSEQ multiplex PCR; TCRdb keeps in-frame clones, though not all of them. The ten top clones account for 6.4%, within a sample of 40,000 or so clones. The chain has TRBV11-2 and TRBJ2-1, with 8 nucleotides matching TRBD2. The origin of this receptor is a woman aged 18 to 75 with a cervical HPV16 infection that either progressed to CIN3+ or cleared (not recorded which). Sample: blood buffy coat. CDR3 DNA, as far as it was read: TGTGTCAGCAGCTTAGCAGGGACTAGCAATGAG. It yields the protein CVSSLAGTSNE. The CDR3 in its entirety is CVSSLAGTSNEQFF. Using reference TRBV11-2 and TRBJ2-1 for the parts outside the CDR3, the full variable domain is EAGVAQSPRYKIIEKRQSVAFWCNPISGHATLYWYQQILGQGPKLLIQFQNNGVVDDSQLPKDRFSAERLKGVDSTLKIQPAKLEDSAVYLCVSSLAGTSNEQFFGPGTRLTVL.